The 14 T cell receptor beta chains below were found in one sample sequenced in a study of blood T cell repertoires in COVID-19. Profiled with immunoSEQ multiplex PCR; TCRdb holds only in-frame clones, not every one. Of fewer than 250,000 clones listed, about 88% are singletons. The source material was peripheral blood. The receptors were sampled from a human donor in a cohort sampled during active COVID-19.

In DNA form, the CDR3 reads TGTGCCAGCAGCCCACGACTAATAGCGGGGGCTACAGATACGCAGTATTTT. This translates into CASSPRLIAGATDTQYF. The V and J genes are TRBV14 and TRBJ2-3, with 9 bases fitting TRBD2. CDR1 is SGHDN, CDR2 FVKESK, per germline. V dropped 4 bases and J dropped 3; count of bases not matched to a gene: 11. The CDR3 extends over 17 amino acids.

V is TRBV11-2 and J is TRBJ1-3; 7 nucleotides match TRBD1. The CDR3 totals 15 residues. Germline V CDR1 and CDR2: SGHAT, FQNNGV. Trimming took 5 bases from V and 6 from J; bases not matched to a gene: 10. CDR3 amino acids: CASSLGQTLENTIYF. The CDR3 region has the DNA TGTGCCAGCAGCCTGGGACAGACGCTGGAAAACACCATATATTTT.

This chain uses TRBV4-3 with TRBJ2-3; 8 bases align to TRBD2. Losses at the gene ends were 0 bases for V and 0 bases for J; bases not matched to a gene: 5. The CDR3 loop spans 17 amino acids. The germline gives CDR1 LGHNA, CDR2 YSLEER. The CDR3 spells CASSQDPLAGSTDTQYF. CDR3 nucleotide sequence: TGCGCCAGCAGCCAAGATCCCCTAGCGGGTAGCACAGATACGCAGTATTTT.

This chain links TRBV4-3 with TRBJ2-1; D gene unclear. CDR3 length equals 13 residues. Germline values: CDR1 LGHNA, CDR2 YSLEER. Trimming left V 0 bases short and J 6 bases short, with 6 bases between. The CDR3 bases are TGCGCCAGCAGCCAAGAACTTACCAATGAGCAGTTCTTC. Translating it yields CASSQELTNEQFF.

The rearrangement links TRBV5-6 to TRBJ1-5; D is undetermined. V lost 0 bases and J 6 bases, leaving 10 bases between the germline ends. Per germline, CDR1 SGHDT and CDR2 YYEEEE. The CDR3 covers 14 residues. Written as DNA, the CDR3 is TGTGCCAGCAGCTTGGGTTGGGAGGCTCAGCCCCAGCATTTT. It yields the protein CASSLGWEAQPQHF. The variable domain in full, with the rest retrieved from reference TRBV5-6 and TRBJ1-5, is DAGVTQSPTHLIKTRGQQVTLRCSPKSGHDTVSWYQQALGQGPQFIFQYYEEEERQRGNFPDRFSGHQFPNYSSELNVNALLLGDSALYLCASSLGWEAQPQHFGDGTRLSIL.

In DNA, the CDR3 is TGTGCCATCAATATAGCGGGAGGGCCGGACGGGGAGCTGTTTTTT. Amino acids: CAINIAGGPDGELFF. The V and J genes are TRBV10-3 and TRBJ2-2; 11 nucleotides align to TRBD2. The CDR3 sequence is 15 residues long. Germline-derived CDR1 and CDR2 are ENHRY and SYGVKD. The V and J ends lost 7 bases and 7 bases, in that order; junction bases with no gene match: 8.

This chain connects TRBV5-1 to TRBJ1-1; 10 bases are a match to TRBD1. Germline CDR1 reads SGHRS; CDR2 reads YFSETQ. The CDR3 is 16 residues long. J gave up 3 bases and V 4 bases, and 9 bases lay outside the gene matches. The chain's CDR3 is CASSPGTGEGYTEAFF. The CDR3 nucleotides are TGCGCCAGCAGCCCGGGGACAGGGGAAGGGTACACTGAAGCTTTCTTT.

The chain couples TRBV5-5 to TRBJ2-5; D possibly corresponds to TRBD1 (6 bases). The CDR3 length is 16 residues. In germline, CDR1 is SGHKS, CDR2 YYEKEE (reference sequence). Trimming pared 2 bases from V and 2 bases from J, leaving 16 bases between. In DNA form, the CDR3 reads TGTGCCAGCAGCTTTTCCTTCGGGACAACACAAGAGACCCAGTACTTC. Protein sequence: CASSFSFGTTQETQYF.

This clone was seen a handful of times. This chain uses TRBV6-6 with TRBJ2-1; 12 nucleotides agree with TRBD2. V lost 5 bases and J lost 6; bases outside the gene matches: 11. The CDR3 has 17 residues. The V gene's germline CDR1 is MNHNY and CDR2 SVGAGI (reference sequence). CDR3 in amino acids: CASSPGSSGGARNEQFF. The DNA for the CDR3 is TGTGCCAGCAGTCCCGGGTCTAGCGGGGGGGCGCGCAATGAGCAGTTCTTC.

V gene TRBV7-9 combines with J gene TRBJ2-3; the match to TRBD2 covers 12 bases. CDR3 length equals 18 residues. V lost 5 bases to trimming and J lost 3 bases; unmatched junction nucleotides: 12. CDR1 is SEHNR and CDR2 is FQNEAQ in the germline V gene (reference sequence). The CDR3 spells CASSLGASGRGRTDTQYF. CDR3 sequence (DNA): TGTGCCAGCAGCCTCGGGGCTAGCGGGAGGGGGAGGACAGATACGCAGTATTTT.

The CDR3: CASSPDTSGREQYF. DNA of the CDR3: TGTGCCAGCAGCCCTGACACTAGCGGTAGGGAGCAGTACTTC. This rearrangement joins TRBV3-1 (or the pseudogene TRBV3-2) to TRBJ2-7; 8 positions match TRBD2. Germline CDR1 is LGHDT and CDR2 is YNNKEL (reference sequence). This CDR3 has 14 amino acids. Trimming took 4 bases from V and 7 from J; bases not matched to a gene: 9.

This clone was recorded a few times. J is TRBJ1-4 and V is TRBV30; 7 positions match TRBD1. Germline loops: CDR1 GTSNPN, CDR2 SVGIG (reference sequence). The V gene end was trimmed by 3 bases and the J gene end by 5 bases; junction bases not matched to a gene: 3. CDR3 length: 13 residues. CDR3 in amino acids: CAWRQGQNEKLFF. The CDR3 DNA reads as TGTGCCTGGAGACAGGGGCAAAATGAAAAACTGTTTTTT.

The CDR3 here is CASSPGQPNTEAFF. DNA for the CDR3: TGTGCCAGCAGCCCGGGACAGCCGAACACTGAAGCTTTCTTT. The V gene is TRBV9, the J gene TRBJ1-1; 7 nucleotides match TRBD1. V lost 4 bases, J lost 1 base, and 4 bases stayed unmatched. The CDR3 has 14 residues. CDR1 and CDR2 (germline): SGDLS, YYNGEE.

The chain recombines TRBV28 with TRBJ1-1, with D possibly being TRBD1 (5 bases). Trimming shortened V by 7 bases and J by 11 bases, and 26 bases separated the two germline ends. This CDR3 has 15 amino acids. Looked up from germline, CDR1 is MDHEN and CDR2 is SYDVKM. The CDR3 reads CASKTPGARVGAAFF. CDR3 coding DNA: TGTGCCAGCAAGACCCCTGGGGCTCGAGTAGGGGCCGCTTTCTTT.